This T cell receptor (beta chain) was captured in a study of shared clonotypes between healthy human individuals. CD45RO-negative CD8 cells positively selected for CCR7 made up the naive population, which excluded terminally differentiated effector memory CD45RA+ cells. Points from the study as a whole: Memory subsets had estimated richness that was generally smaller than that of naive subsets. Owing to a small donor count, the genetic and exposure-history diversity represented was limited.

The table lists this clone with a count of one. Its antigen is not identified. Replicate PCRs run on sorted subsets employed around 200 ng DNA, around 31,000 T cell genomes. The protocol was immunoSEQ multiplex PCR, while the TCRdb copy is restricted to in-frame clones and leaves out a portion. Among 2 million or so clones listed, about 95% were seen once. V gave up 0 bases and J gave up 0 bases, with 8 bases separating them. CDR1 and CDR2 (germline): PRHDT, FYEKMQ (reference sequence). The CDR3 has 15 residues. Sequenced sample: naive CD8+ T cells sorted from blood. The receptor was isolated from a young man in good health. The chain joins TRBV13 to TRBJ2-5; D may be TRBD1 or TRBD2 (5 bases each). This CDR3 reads CASSLGPGHQETQYF. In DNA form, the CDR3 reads TGTGCCAGCAGCTTAGGGCCGGGACACCAAGAGACCCAGTACTTC. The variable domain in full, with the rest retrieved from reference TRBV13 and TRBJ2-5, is AAGVIQSPRHLIKEKRETATLKCYPIPRHDTVYWYQQGPGQDPQFLISFYEKMQSDKGSIPDRFSAQQFSDYHSELNMSSLELGDSALYFCASSLGPGHQETQYFGPGTRLLVL.